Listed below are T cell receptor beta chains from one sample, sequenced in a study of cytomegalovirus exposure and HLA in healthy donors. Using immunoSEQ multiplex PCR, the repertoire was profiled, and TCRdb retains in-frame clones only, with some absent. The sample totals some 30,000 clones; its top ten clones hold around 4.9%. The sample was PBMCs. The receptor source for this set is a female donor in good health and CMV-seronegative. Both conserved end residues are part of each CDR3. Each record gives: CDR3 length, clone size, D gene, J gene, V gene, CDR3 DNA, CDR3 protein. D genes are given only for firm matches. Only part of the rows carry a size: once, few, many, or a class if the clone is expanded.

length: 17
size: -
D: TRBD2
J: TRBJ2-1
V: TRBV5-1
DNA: TGCGCCAGCAGCTTGGTGTCTAGCGGGGGGGCGTACAATGAGCAGTTCTTC
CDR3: CASSLVSSGGAYNEQFF

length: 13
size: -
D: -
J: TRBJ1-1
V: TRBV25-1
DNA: TGTGCCAGCAGTACTACAGGGACATCTGAAGCTTTCTTT
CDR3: CASSTTGTSEAFF

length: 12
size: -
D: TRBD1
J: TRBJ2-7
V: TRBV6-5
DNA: TGTGCCAGCAGGACGACAGGGTGGGAGCAGTACTTC
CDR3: CASRTTGWEQYF

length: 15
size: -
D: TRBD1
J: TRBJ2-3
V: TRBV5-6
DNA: TGTGCCAGCAGGGGACAGGGGGCCAGCACAGATACGCAGTATTTT
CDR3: CASRGQGASTDTQYF

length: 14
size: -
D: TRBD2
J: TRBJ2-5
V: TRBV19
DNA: TGTGCCAGTAGTGGATCGACTAGCTGGGAGACCCAGTACTTC
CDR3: CASSGSTSWETQYF

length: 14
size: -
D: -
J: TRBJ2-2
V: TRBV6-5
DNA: TGTGCCAGCAGCCGAGGGACACCTAGCGGGGAGCTGTTTTTT
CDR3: CASSRGTPSGELFF

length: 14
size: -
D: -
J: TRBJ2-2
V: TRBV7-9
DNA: TGTGCCAGCAAAGGAGCGGAGAGCACCGGGGAGCTGTTTTTT
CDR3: CASKGAESTGELFF

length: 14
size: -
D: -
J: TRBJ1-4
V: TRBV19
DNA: TGTGCCAGTAAATCGACTGCAACTAATGAAAAACTGTTTTTT
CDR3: CASKSTATNEKLFF

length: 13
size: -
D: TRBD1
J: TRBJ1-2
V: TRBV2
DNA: TGTGCCAGCAGTGACAGGGGGCAAGGAGGCTACACCTTC
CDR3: CASSDRGQGGYTF

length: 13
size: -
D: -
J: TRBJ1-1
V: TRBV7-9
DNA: TGTGCCAGCAGCCCAACAGAGAACACTGAAGCTTTCTTT
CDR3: CASSPTENTEAFF

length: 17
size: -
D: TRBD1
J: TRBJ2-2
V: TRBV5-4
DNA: TGTGCCAGCAGCTTGGTGGCAGGGGGCGGGAACACCGGGGAGCTGTTTTTT
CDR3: CASSLVAGGGNTGELFF

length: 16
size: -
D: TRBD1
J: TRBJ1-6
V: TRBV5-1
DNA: TGCGCCAGCAGCTCCGGGACAGGGGAGGGTGATTCACCCCTCCACTTT
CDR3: CASSSGTGEGDSPLHF

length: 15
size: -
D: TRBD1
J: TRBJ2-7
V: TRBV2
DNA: TGTGCCAGCAGTGGGACGGACAGGGTCTCCTACGAGCAGTACTTC
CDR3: CASSGTDRVSYEQYF

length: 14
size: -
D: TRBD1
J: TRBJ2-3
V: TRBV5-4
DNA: TGTGCCAGCAGAAGGGACAGAGCCAAAGATACGCAGTATTTT
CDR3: CASRRDRAKDTQYF

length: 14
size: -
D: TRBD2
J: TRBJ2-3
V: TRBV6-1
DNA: TGTGCCAGCAGGATAGCGGGGGGAACAGATACGCAGTATTTT
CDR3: CASRIAGGTDTQYF

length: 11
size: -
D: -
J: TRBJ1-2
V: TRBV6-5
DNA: TGTGCCAGCAGTTCGGGGGGCGGCTACACCTTC
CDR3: CASSSGGGYTF

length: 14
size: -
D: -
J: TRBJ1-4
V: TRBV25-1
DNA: TGTGCCAGCAGTGAACGACAGAGTAATGAAAAACTGTTTTTT
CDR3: CASSERQSNEKLFF

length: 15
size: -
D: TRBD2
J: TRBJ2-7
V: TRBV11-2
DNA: TGTGCCAGCAGCAAAAGGGAGGGAAGCTCCTACGAGCAGTACTTC
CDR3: CASSKREGSSYEQYF

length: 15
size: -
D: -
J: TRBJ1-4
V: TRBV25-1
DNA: TGTGCCAGCAGTGGGGACTCGGGGGTTAATGAAAAACTGTTTTTT
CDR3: CASSGDSGVNEKLFF

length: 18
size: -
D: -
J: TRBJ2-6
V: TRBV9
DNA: TGTGCCAGCAGCGTAGGCGACAGGCCTCTCTCTGGGGCCAACGTCCTGACTTTC
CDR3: CASSVGDRPLSGANVLTF

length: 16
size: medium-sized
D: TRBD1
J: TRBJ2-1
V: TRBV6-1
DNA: TGTGCCAGCAGTGAAGATGCCGGACAGGGGGCCAATGAGCAGTTCTTC
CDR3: CASSEDAGQGANEQFF

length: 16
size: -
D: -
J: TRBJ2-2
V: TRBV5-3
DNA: TGTGCCAGAAGCGGAACAGGGATAGCGAACACCGGGGAGCTGTTTTTT
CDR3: CARSGTGIANTGELFF

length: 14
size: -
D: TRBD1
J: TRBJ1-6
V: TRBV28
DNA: TGTGCCAGCAGTTCCAGTTTGGGACAGGGGGCCCTCCACTTT
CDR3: CASSSSLGQGALHF

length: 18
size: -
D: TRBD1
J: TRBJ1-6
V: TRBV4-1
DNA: TGCGCCAGCAGCCCCTTCCAGACAGGGAGCTCCTATAATTCACCCCTCCACTTT
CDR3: CASSPFQTGSSYNSPLHF

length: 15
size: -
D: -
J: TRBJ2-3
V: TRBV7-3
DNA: TGTGCCAGCAGCGTACAGGGCCAAAACTCAAATACGCAGTATTTT
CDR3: CASSVQGQNSNTQYF

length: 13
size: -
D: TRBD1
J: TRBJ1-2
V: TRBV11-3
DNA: TGTGCCAGCAGCGCGCGGACAGGGGGCGGCTACACCTTC
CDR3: CASSARTGGGYTF

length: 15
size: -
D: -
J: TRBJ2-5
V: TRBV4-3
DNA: TGCGCCAGCAGCCTTTCGACAGAGGTTGACGAGACCCAGTACTTC
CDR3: CASSLSTEVDETQYF

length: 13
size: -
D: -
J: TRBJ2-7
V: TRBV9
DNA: TGTGCCAGCAGCGTGGGCACCCTTGGGGAGCAGTACTTC
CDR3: CASSVGTLGEQYF

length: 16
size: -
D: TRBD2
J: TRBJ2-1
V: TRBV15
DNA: TGTGCCACCAGCAGAGATCTCGGGGGGGGCTACAATGAGCAGTTCTTC
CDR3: CATSRDLGGGYNEQFF

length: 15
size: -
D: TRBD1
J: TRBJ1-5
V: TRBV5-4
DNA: TGTGCCAGCAGCTCCGGGACAGCCGGCAATCAGCCCCAGCATTTT
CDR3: CASSSGTAGNQPQHF

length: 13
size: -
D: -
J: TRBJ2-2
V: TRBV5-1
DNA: TGCGCCAGCAGCCTGGACTTTGCCGGGGAGCTGTTTTTT
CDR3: CASSLDFAGELFF

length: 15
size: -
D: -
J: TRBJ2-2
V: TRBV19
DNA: TGTGCCAGTAGTCTTCCGGGACACTACACCGGGGAGCTGTTTTTT
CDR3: CASSLPGHYTGELFF

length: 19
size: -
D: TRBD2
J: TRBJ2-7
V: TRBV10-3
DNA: TGTGCCATCAGTGAGTATGGGACTAGCGGGGGGGCTGCCTCCTACGAGCAGTACTTC
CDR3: CAISEYGTSGGAASYEQYF

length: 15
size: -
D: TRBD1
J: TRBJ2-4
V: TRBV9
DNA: TGTGCCAGCAGCACGTCCGGGACAGGGAGGGACATTCAGTACTTC
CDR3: CASSTSGTGRDIQYF

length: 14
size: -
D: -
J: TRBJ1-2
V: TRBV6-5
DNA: TGTGCCAGCAGTCCCCCACAGAGTCCCTATGGCTACACCTTC
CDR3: CASSPPQSPYGYTF

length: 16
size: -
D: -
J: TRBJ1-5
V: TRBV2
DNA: TGTGCCAGCAGTTCAACTACAGGGTCTAGCAATCAGCCCCAGCATTTT
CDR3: CASSSTTGSSNQPQHF

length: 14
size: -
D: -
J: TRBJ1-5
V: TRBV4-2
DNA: TGTGCCAGCAGCCAGGGGGGTAGCAATCAGCCCCAGCATTTT
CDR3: CASSQGGSNQPQHF

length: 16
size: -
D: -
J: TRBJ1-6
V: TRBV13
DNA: TGTGCCAGCAGCTTAGGGGCAGTCTCCTATAATTCACCCCTCCACTTT
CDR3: CASSLGAVSYNSPLHF

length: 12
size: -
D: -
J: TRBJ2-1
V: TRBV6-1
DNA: TGTGCCAGCAGTGAGACTCACAATGAGCAGTTCTTC
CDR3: CASSETHNEQFF

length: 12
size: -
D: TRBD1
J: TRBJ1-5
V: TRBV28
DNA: TGTGCCAGCGGGACAGGGAATATTCCCCAGCATTTT
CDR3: CASGTGNIPQHF

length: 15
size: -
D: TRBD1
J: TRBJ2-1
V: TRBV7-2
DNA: TGTGCCAGCAGCTCCCGGGACAGGGCTCAGTATGAGCAGTTCTTC
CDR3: CASSSRDRAQYEQFF

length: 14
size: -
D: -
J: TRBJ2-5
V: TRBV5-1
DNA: TGCGCCAGCAGCTTGGTGGCAGGGAAAGAGACCCAGTACTTC
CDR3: CASSLVAGKETQYF

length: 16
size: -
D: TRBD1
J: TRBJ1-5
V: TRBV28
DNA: TGTGCCAGCAGCCCCGACAGGGGCAGGGGCAATCAGCCCCAGCATTTT
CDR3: CASSPDRGRGNQPQHF

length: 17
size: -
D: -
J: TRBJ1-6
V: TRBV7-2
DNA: TGTGCCAGCAGCTTAGTCGCCCCCAGTCGACCGGGATCACCCCTCCACTTT
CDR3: CASSLVAPSRPGSPLHF

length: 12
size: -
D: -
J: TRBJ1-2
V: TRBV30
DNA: TGTGCCTGGAGTGCGACAGCTTATGGCTACACCTTC
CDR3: CAWSATAYGYTF

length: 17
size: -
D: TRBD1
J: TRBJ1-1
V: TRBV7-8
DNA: TGTGCCAGCAGCCCCGGGACAGAGGCTCCGGTGAACACTGAAGCTTTCTTT
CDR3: CASSPGTEAPVNTEAFF

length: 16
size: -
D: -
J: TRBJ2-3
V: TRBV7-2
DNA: TGTGCCAGCAGCTTAAACCCAGGGCAAAGCACAGATACGCAGTATTTT
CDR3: CASSLNPGQSTDTQYF

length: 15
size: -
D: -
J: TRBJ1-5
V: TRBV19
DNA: TGTGCCAGTACCCCGGTGGAGGTGAGCAATCAGCCCCAGCATTTT
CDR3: CASTPVEVSNQPQHF

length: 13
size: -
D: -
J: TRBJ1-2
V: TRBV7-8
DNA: TGTGCCAGCAGCCCGGCCAGGGTGAGAGGCTACACCTTC
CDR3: CASSPARVRGYTF

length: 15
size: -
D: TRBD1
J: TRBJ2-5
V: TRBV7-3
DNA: TGTGCCAGCAGCACCTCCGGGACAGGGCACGAGACCCAGTACTTC
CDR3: CASSTSGTGHETQYF

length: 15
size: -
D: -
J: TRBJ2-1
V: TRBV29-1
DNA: TGCAGCGTTGACCGGGAGGGGGCAATCGACAATGAGCAGTTCTTC
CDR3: CSVDREGAIDNEQFF

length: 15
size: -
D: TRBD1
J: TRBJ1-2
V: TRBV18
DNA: TGTGCCAGCTCACTGACAGGGGGGAAGGACTACGGCTACACCTTC
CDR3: CASSLTGGKDYGYTF

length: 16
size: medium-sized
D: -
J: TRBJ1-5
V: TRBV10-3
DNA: TGTGCCATCAGTGAGCGACAGGCCCATAGCAATCAGCCCCAGCATTTT
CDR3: CAISERQAHSNQPQHF

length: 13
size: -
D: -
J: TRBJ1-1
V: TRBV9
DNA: TGTGCCAGCAGCGTAGATTCCGACAGGCGGGCTTTCTTT
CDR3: CASSVDSDRRAFF

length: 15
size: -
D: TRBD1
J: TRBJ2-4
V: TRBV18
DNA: TGTGCCAGCGAGGGGACAGGGAATGACAAAAACATTCAGTACTTC
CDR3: CASEGTGNDKNIQYF